The sequence of this TCR beta chain was determined in a study of technical replicates of blood from several donors. This CDR3 has 15 amino acids. Germline V CDR1 and CDR2: SGHVS, FQNEAQ. V lost 4 bases and J lost 6, with 19 bases in between. The table came from immunoSEQ multiplex PCR; TCRdb's copy has only in-frame clones and leaves some out. The sample contains some 96,000 clones, around 95% of which appear only once. The sequenced sample consisted of T cells isolated from PBMCs. V usage is TRBV7-8 and J usage is TRBJ2-7; tentative D call: TRBD1 (6 bases). The sequence came from a human donor in good health. In DNA form, the CDR3 reads TGTGCCAGCAGCTCAGAACAGGGTCAATTACGCGAGCAGTACTTC. This sequence encodes CASSSEQGQLREQYF.